The T cell receptor beta chain described here comes from a study of OX40 agonist ivuxolimab in advanced cancers. The table came from immunoSEQ multiplex PCR; TCRdb's copy has only in-frame clones and leaves some out. Of tens of thousands of clones listed, 89% are singletons. Germline CDR1 reads SEHNR; CDR2 reads FQNEAQ (reference sequence). V was cut by 3 bases and J by 3 bases, with 9 bases left in between. The length of the CDR3 is 14 residues. The genes are TRBV7-9 and TRBJ2-1, with D perhaps matching TRBD1 (6 bases). The sequence was collected from an adult with an advanced solid tumor such as melanoma, head and neck, liver or kidney cancer. Source: CD4+ or CD8+ T cells sorted from blood, taken in a trial of the OX40 agonist ivuxolimab. In DNA, the CDR3 is TGTGCCAGCAGCTTCAGAGGGGGCTACAATGAGCAGTTCTTC. Its protein product is CASSFRGGYNEQFF.